Detailed here is one T cell receptor beta chain. No cognate antigen has been identified for it. No clone much larger than this one lies a single base away; base qualities are absent. TCRdb shows the sequencer as Illumina HiSeq 2500. Quantitative 5'-RACE with molecular barcodes was the method used to prepare the TCR beta libraries. Processing in the source paper ran as follows. To identify disease-linked TCR variants, a new computational method was used, one built on a probabilistic model of VDJ rearrangement. TCRdb passed the public sequencing reads through fastp at Q25 and MiXCR, retaining productive beta sequences. Each CDR3 protein appears once, grouped with its most common genes and DNA. It is TCRdb's table, rather than the study itself, that gives the V and J calls and clone size. In this sample the table shows hundreds of thousands of distinct CDR3 sequences, 25% to 30% of which occur a single time. The ten biggest clones cover 0.89% of the sample.

This entry comes from a study of CD8 T cells in ankylosing spondylitis (dated 2017 in TCRdb). Notes on the research overall: T cell receptor beta repertoires were profiled in healthy donors and ankylosing spondylitis patients so that disease-linked TCR variants could be found. Samples of peripheral blood were taken, and for ankylosing spondylitis patients, synovial fluid was collected as well. The whole study cohort included 108 healthy donors and 20 to 25 ankylosing spondylitis patients. What the work shows at the level of the full study, not this receptor alone: Significant enrichment of the disease-linked clones was reported in matched synovial fluid samples from ankylosing spondylitis patients. The disease-linked clones showed a CD8+ phenotype and occurred at relatively low frequencies in peripheral blood. A TCR beta motif made up of about eight highly homologous amino acid variants appeared to be characteristic of blood from ankylosing spondylitis patients. Some of the motif variants had been reported before in the synovial fluid and blood of reactive arthritis patients, a finding that suggests common disease-initiation mechanisms.

Its CDR3 holds 15 amino acids, cysteine through phenylalanine. CDR3 DNA is the only sequence kept; it has 45 bases, read in frame from the first base. CDR1 and CDR2 were assigned from the germline V gene as SGHTA and FQGNSA. The junction shows trimming of 3 bases on V and 3 bases on J, and the gene matches do not reach 6 bases of it. The sequence was collected from a male donor with ankylosing spondylitis. Sample: blood, either unsorted or a sorted T cell fraction (not recorded which). The chain is made from TRBV7-2 and TRBJ2-3; 7 central bases correspond to TRBD2. The DNA is as follows: TGTGCCAGCAGCTTGGGCGGGAGACAGACAGATACGCAGTATTTT. Its protein product is CASSLGGRQTDTQYF.